Below, 4 T cell receptor beta chains from the same sample are listed, as sequenced in a study of glioma-infiltrating T cells (dated by TCRdb to about 2016). TCRdb shows the sequencer as Illumina MiSeq. The iRepertoire nested amplicon-rescue multiplex PCR (arm-PCR) platform was used to amplify TCR alpha and beta CDR3 regions from RNA. TCRdb reworked the public reads: Q25 trimming with fastp, MiXCR clone assembly, productive beta chains retained. Under each unique CDR3 protein, matching rows form one entry showing the most common genes and DNA. The sample table records over 130,000 distinct CDR3 sequences; around 40% of these occur just once. The ten top clones hold about 18% of the sample. The sample comprised glioma tissue, nonneoplastic brain tissue, or PBMCs (not recorded which). These receptors were collected from a human donor with low-grade glioma or glioblastoma, undergoing nonglioma brain surgery, or in good health (not recorded which).

In its sample, this clonotype was seen once. V usage is TRBV6-2 or TRBV6-3 and J usage is TRBJ1-1; 7 bases align to TRBD1. The CDR3 loop spans 12 amino acids. Trimming cost V 5 bases and J 8 bases; bases outside gene matches: 5. Germline assignment: CDR1 MNHEY and CDR2 SVGEGT. The CDR3: CASSRWTGEAFF. The CDR3 DNA reads as TGTGCCAGCAGTCGGTGGACAGGAGAAGCTTTCTTT.

In this sample, this clonotype turned up many times. V is TRBV6-1 and J is TRBJ2-1; D may be TRBD1 (7 bases). The CDR3 has 12 amino acids. Germline assignment: CDR1 MNHNS and CDR2 SASEGT. Trimming left V 4 bases short and J 12 bases short, with 13 bases between. CDR3 DNA sequence: TGTGCCAGCAGTGTGGAGGGGGCAAGGCAGTTCTTC. Protein sequence: CASSVEGARQFF.

The rearrangement links TRBV7-9 to TRBJ2-1; D is possibly TRBD1 or TRBD2 (5 bases each). The CDR3 spans 15 residues. Germline V gene sequence: CDR1 SEHNR, CDR2 FQNEAQ (reference sequence). Trimming pared 7 bases from V and 6 bases from J, leaving 19 bases between. The CDR3 region has the DNA TGTGCCAGCACCCGTTCTTGGGCAGGGACCAATGAGCAGTTCTTC. Protein product: CASTRSWAGTNEQFF.

Comments on this clonotype: An end of the junction differs from the germline gene, which may be a read error. This sequence joins TRBV6-9 and TRBJ2-1; D is uncertain. The CDR3 contains 12 residues. In germline, CDR1 is MNHGY, CDR2 SVAAGI. As DNA, the CDR3 is TGTGCCAGAAGTTCCTTAGTAAATGAGCAGTTCTTC. Encoded protein: CARSSLVNEQFF.